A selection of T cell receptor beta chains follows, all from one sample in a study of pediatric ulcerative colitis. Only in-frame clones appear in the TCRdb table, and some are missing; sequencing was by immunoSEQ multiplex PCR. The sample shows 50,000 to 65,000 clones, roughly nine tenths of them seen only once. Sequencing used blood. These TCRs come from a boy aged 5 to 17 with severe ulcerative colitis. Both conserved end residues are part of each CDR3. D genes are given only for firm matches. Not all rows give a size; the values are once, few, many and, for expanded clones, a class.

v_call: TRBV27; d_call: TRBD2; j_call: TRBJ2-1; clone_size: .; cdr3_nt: TGTGCCAGCAATGAAGTCGGGACTAGCGTTAACAATGAGCAGTTCTTC; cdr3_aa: CASNEVGTSVNNEQFF
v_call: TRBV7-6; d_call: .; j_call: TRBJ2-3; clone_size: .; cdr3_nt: TGTGCCAGCAGCCGGACAGTACTCACAGATACGCAGTATTTT; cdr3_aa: CASSRTVLTDTQYF
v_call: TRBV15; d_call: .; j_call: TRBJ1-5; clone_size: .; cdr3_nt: TGTGCCACCAGCAGGATCAGGGAATCAGGTCAGCCCCAGCATTTT; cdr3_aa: CATSRIRESGQPQHF
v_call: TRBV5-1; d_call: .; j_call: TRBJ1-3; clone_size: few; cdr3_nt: TGCGCCAGCAGCCCCTTCGGAAACACCATATATTTT; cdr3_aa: CASSPFGNTIYF
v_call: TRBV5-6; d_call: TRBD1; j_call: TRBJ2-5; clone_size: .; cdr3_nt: TGTGCCAGCAGCTCAGGACAGGGGGCGATGATCGGGCAAGAGACCCAGTACTTC; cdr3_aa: CASSSGQGAMIGQETQYF
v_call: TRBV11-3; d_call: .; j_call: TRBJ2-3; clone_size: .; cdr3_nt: TGTGCCAGCAGGGGGCAGCCAGATACGCAGTATTTT; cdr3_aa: CASRGQPDTQYF
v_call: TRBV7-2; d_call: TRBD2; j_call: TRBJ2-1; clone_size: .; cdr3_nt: TGTGCCAGCAGCCGAGGTGGAGCGGGAGTCATCTACAATGAGCAGTTCTTC; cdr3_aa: CASSRGGAGVIYNEQFF
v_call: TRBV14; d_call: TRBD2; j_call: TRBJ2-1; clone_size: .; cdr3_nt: TGTGCCAGCAGCCGTGGACTAGCCGTCAATGAGCAGTTCTTC; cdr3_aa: CASSRGLAVNEQFF
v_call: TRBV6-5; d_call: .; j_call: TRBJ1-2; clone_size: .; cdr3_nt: TGTGCCAGCAGTTACGGGGCAGAGCTCTATGGCTACACCTTC; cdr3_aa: CASSYGAELYGYTF
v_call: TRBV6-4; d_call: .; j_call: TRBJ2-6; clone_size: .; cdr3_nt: TGTGCCAGCAGTGCTCAGAGCTCTGGGGCCAACGTCCTGACTTTC; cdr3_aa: CASSAQSSGANVLTF
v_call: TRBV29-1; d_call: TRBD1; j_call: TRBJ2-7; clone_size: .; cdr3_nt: TGCAGCGTTTTGACAGGGCCCTACGAGCAGTACTTC; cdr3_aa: CSVLTGPYEQYF